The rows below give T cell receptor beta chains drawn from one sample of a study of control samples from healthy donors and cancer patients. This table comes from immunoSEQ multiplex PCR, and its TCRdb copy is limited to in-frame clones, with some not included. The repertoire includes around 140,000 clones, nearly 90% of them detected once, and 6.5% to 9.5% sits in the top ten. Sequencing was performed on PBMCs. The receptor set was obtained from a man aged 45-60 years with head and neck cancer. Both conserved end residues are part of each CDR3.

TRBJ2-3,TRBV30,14,CAWTSGGNTDTQYF
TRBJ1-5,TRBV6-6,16,CASSYRLSGSHQPQHF
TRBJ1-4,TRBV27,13,CASSRDRAEKLFF
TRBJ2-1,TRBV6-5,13,CASSLTEIDEQFF
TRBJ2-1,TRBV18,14,CASSPPSAYNEQFF
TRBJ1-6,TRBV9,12,CASSGVDSPLHF
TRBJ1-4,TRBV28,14,CASSSDRRGEKLFF
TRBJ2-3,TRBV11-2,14,CASSWAPMTDTQYF
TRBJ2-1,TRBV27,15,CASSALAGVYNEQFF
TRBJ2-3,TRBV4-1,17,CASSLPPLGQGTDTQYF
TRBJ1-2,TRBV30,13,CAWSNQINYGYTF
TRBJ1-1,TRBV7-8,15,CASTVGGQGHTEAFF
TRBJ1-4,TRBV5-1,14,CASSLRPQNEKLFF
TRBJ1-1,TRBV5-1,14,CASSRQNLNTEAFF
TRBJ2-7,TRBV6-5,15,CASHVFGQGSYEQYF
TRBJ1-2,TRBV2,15,CASNPGPRVNYGYTF
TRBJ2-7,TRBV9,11,CASSAGFEQYF
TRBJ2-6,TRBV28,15,CASSVRGSGANVLTF
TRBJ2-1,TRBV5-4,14,CASSSGGADNEQFF
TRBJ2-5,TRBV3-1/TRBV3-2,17,CASNQVRTQGHQETQYF
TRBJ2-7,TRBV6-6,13,CASSSQGSYEQYF
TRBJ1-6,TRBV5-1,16,CASSFGRPLLNSPLHF
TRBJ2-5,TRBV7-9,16,CASSLAPGQVKETQYF
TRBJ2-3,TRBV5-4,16,CASSLAGGRAHRTQYF
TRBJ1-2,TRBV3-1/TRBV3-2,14,CASSQPSTDRGYTF
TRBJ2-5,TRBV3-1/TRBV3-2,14,CASSQDLGQETQYF
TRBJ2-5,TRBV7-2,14,CASKVSDWGETQYF
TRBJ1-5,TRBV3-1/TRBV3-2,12,CASSHSDQPQHF
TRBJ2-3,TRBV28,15,CASSSGGAGTDTQYF
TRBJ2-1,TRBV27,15,CASRLGAGGPNEQFF
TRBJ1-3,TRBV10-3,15,CAIRSGTESGNTIYF
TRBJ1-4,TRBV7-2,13,CASSRSQGEKLFF
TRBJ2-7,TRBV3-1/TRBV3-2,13,CASSQVTAGEQYF
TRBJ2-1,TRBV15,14,CATGKGESYNEQFF
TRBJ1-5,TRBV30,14,CAWSVGGQTTAQHF
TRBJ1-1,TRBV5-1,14,CASSFGGAGTEAFF
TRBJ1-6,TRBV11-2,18,CASSLRIGLGRVASPLHF
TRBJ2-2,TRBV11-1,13,CASSLLDTGELFF
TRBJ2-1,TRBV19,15,CASSILAGGKNEQFF
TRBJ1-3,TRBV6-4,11,CASNSGNTIYF
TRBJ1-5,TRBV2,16,CASRVAGTGLDQPQHF
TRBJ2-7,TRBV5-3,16,CARSFTGGESGYEQYF
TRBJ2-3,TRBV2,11,CASRGYDTQYF
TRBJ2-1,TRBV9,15,CASSGYRGALGEQFF
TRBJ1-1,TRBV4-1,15,CASSQKGGVETEAFF
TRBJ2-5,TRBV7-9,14,CASGREGGRETQYF
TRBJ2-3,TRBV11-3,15,CASSLGQGKFDTQYF
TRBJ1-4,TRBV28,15,CASSSPRDNYEKLFF
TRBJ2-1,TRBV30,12,CAWSGGGDEQFF
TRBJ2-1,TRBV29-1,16,CSVVRFPDRGLNEQFF
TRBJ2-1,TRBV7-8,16,CASSLRTSFGDNEQFF